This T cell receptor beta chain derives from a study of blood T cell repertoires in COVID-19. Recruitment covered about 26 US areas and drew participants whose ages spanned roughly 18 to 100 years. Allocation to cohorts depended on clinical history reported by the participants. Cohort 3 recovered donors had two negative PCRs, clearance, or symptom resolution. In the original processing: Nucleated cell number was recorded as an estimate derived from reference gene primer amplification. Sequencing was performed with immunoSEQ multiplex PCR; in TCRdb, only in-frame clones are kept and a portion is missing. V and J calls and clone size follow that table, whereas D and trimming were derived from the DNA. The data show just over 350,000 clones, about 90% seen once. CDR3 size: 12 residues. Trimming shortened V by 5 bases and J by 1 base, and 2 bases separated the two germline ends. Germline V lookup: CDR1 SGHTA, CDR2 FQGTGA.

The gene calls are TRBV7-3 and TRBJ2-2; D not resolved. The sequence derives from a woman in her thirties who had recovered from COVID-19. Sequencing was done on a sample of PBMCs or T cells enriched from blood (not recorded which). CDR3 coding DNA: TGTGCCAGCAGCCGGAACACCGGGGAGCTGTTTTTT. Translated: CASSRNTGELFF.